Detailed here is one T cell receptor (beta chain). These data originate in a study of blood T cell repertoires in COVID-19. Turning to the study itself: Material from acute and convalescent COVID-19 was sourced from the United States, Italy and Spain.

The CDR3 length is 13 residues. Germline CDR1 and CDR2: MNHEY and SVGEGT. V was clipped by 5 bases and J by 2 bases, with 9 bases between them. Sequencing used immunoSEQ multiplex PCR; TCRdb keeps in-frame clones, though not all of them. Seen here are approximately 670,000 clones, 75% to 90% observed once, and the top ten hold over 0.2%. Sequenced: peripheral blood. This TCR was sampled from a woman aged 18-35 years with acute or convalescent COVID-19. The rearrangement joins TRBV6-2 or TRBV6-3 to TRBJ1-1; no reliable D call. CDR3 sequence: CASSPTPNTEAFF. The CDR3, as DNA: TGTGCCAGCAGTCCCACTCCTAACACTGAAGCTTTCTTT.